This passage covers 24 T cell receptor beta chains from one sample sequenced in a study of PD-1 blockade in classical Hodgkin lymphoma. Every single patient, without exception, relapsed after autologous stem cell transplantation, and brentuximab vedotin exposure varied. Sequencing was performed with immunoSEQ multiplex PCR; in TCRdb, only in-frame clones are kept and a portion is missing. The sample consists of roughly 140,000 clones, about 81% of them appearing once. The input for sequencing was peripheral blood mononuclear cells (PBMCs), taken before the second cycle of nivolumab. The receptor set was obtained from a human donor with classical Hodgkin lymphoma.

This sequence joins TRBV27 and TRBJ2-7; D not resolved. Germline V gene data show CDR1 as MNHEY and CDR2 as SMNVEV (reference sequence). The CDR3 totals 16 residues. Trimming stripped 0 bases from V and 2 bases from J, with 14 bases between. The CDR3 DNA reads TGTGCCAGCAGTTTATCGGGTGCCAGGTGGCCCTACGAGCAGTACTTC. It yields the protein CASSLSGARWPYEQYF.

The chain carries TRBV28 and TRBJ1-1, with 8 bases that match TRBD1. The germline V gene has CDR1 MDHEN and CDR2 SYDVKM. V gave up 7 bases and J gave up 4 bases; unmatched junction bases: 11. The CDR3 is 15 residues long. CDR3 in DNA: TGTGCCAGCATCCAACCAAGGACAGGGATCACTGAAGCTTTCTTT. This translates into CASIQPRTGITEAFF.

This chain connects TRBV27 to TRBJ2-7, with 7 bases that match TRBD2. Germline V gene lookup returns CDR1 MNHEY and CDR2 SMNVEV (reference sequence). The CDR3 covers 14 residues. Trimming took 4 bases from V and 3 from J; bases not matched to a gene: 6. CDR3 in DNA: TGTGCCAGCAGTTCATCTAGGGAGGGCTACGAGCAGTACTTC. This codes for CASSSSREGYEQYF.

This clone appeared once. This sequence joins TRBV6-6 and TRBJ1-2; TRBD1 might be the D (6 bases). The V and J ends lost 5 bases and 3 bases respectively, with 13 bases between them. The CDR3 extends over 14 amino acids. Germline V gene lookup returns CDR1 MNHNY and CDR2 SVGAGI (reference sequence). The CDR3 DNA reads TGTGCCAGCAGTAAGGCTAGACAGGACTATGGCTACACCTTC. Translating it yields CASSKARQDYGYTF.

The chain recombines TRBV10-3 with TRBJ2-1; 13 nucleotides line up with TRBD2. Germline loops: CDR1 ENHRY, CDR2 SYGVKD. V gave up 3 bases and J gave up 6 bases; unmatched junction bases: 5. This CDR3 comprises 16 residues. The CDR3 region has the DNA TGTGCCATCAGTGATCTGACTAGCGGGAGGTCCAATGAGCAGTTCTTC. The encoded protein is CAISDLTSGRSNEQFF.

Concerning this clone itself: The germline gene is not matched at one end of the junction; a read error may be the cause. The chain joins TRBV6-5 to TRBJ1-1; D is unclear. The CDR3 sequence is 13 residues long. CDR1 MNHEY and CDR2 SVGAGI come from the germline V gene. Here the CDR3 DNA reads TGTGCCATCAGTGAGAGGGAGGTCGGTGAAGCTTTCTTT. Residues: CAISEREVGEAFF.

The chain is built from TRBV6-5 and TRBJ1-5, with 7 bases matching TRBD1. Per the germline V gene, CDR1 is MNHEY and CDR2 is SVGAGI. V was pared by 6 bases and J by 5 bases, with 10 bases of the junction left unmatched. This CDR3 spans 15 amino acids. CDR3 sequence (DNA): TGTGCCAGCAGACGACAGGGAGGGGAGTATCAGCCCCAGCATTTT. Amino acids: CASRRQGGEYQPQHF.

V gene TRBV5-1 combines with J gene TRBJ2-2, with 9 bases identical to TRBD1. CDR3 length: 16 residues. Unmatched junction bases numbered 11, after V lost 3 bases and J lost 8 bases. In germline, CDR1 is SGHRS, CDR2 YFSETQ. CDR3 in amino acids: CASSSPDRQGEGELFF. The DNA for the CDR3 is TGCGCCAGCAGCTCACCGGACCGACAGGGGGAAGGGGAGCTGTTTTTT.

The chain recombines TRBV18 with TRBJ2-5; D is possibly TRBD1 (6 bases). Trimming cost V 5 bases and J 1 base, with 17 bases left between them. The CDR3 consists of 16 residues. Germline-derived CDR1 and CDR2 are KGHSH and LQKENI. The CDR3 here is CASSVQGGPIQETQYF. The CDR3 nucleotides are TGTGCCAGCTCAGTACAGGGTGGCCCTATCCAAGAGACCCAGTACTTC.

The chain links TRBV10-3 to TRBJ1-4, with 8 nucleotides matching TRBD1. The CDR3 has 14 residues. The germline CDR1 and CDR2 sequences are ENHRY and SYGVKD. V lost 5 bases, J lost 7 bases, and 6 bases stayed unmatched. The CDR3 reads CAISTTGAPEKLFF. CDR3 coding DNA: TGTGCCATCAGTACGACAGGGGCGCCTGAAAAACTGTTTTTT.

The chain is built from TRBV7-8 and TRBJ2-1; no clear D gene. This CDR3 contains 13 residues. Trimming removed 5 bases at V and 8 bases at J, with 13 bases between. The germline V gene encodes CDR1 SGHVS and CDR2 FQNEAQ. CDR3 nucleotide sequence: TGTGCCAGCAGCCGTTCGCATTGGGATGAGCAGTTCTTC. It yields the protein CASSRSHWDEQFF.

This clone was detected a few times. The chain recombines TRBV6-5 with TRBJ1-3; no firm D call. This CDR3 contains 14 residues. Trimming left V 4 bases short and J 0 bases short, with 7 bases between. The germline V gene encodes CDR1 MNHEY and CDR2 SVGAGI. CDR3 protein: CASSSVTSGNTIYF. Here the CDR3 DNA reads TGTGCCAGCAGTTCCGTTACCTCTGGAAACACCATATATTTT.

The sample holds many counts of this clone. The chain links TRBV7-2 to TRBJ2-7; D gene ambiguous. Between the trimmed V and J ends, which lost 3 bases and 3 bases, there was a span of 9 bases. Germline CDR1 reads SGHTA; CDR2 reads FQGNSA. There are 13 residues in the CDR3. CDR3 sequence reads: CASSLSLGYEQYF. The CDR3 DNA follows: TGTGCCAGCAGCTTGTCGCTAGGCTACGAGCAGTACTTC.

The CDR3 loop reads CASSLKGLAGASTDTQYF. The CDR3 bases are TGTGCCAGCAGCTTGAAGGGACTAGCGGGAGCAAGCACAGATACGCAGTATTTT. The chain joins TRBV5-6 to TRBJ2-3; the match to TRBD2 covers 14 bases. This CDR3 is 18 amino acids long. The germline gives CDR1 SGHDT, CDR2 YYEEEE. Trimming took 1 base from V and 0 from J; bases not matched to a gene: 4.

This clone was observed a handful of times. This chain joins TRBV6-5 and TRBJ2-5; perhaps TRBD2 as D (6 bases). V shed 0 bases and J shed 5 bases, with 10 bases lying between them. The length of the CDR3 is 14 residues. Germline V gene data show CDR1 as MNHEY and CDR2 as SVGAGI. CDR3 sequence: CASSYSSGMETQYF. The CDR3 nucleotides are TGTGCCAGCAGTTACTCTAGCGGTATGGAGACCCAGTACTTC.

In this sample, this clone turned up a few times. The chain recombines TRBV7-9 with TRBJ1-4; a possible D gene is TRBD1 (5 bases). Per germline, CDR1 SEHNR and CDR2 FQNEAQ (reference sequence). V dropped 0 bases and J dropped 7 bases, with 15 bases sitting between them. The CDR3 has 16 residues. The CDR3 loop reads CASSLARTLGTEKLFF. The CDR3 DNA follows: TGTGCCAGCAGCTTAGCGCGAACCCTAGGGACTGAAAAACTGTTTTTT.

This chain joins TRBV7-9 and TRBJ2-1; 13 bases agree with TRBD2. The CDR3 is 16 residues long. Germline V gives CDR1 SEHNR, CDR2 FQNEAQ (reference sequence). The J segment lost 7 bases and the V segment lost 3 bases, leaving 6 bases of the junction unmatched. The CDR3 region is CASSFGGTSGTNEQFF. CDR3 DNA sequence: TGTGCCAGCAGCTTTGGAGGGACTAGCGGGACTAATGAGCAGTTCTTC.

This sequence joins TRBV6-1 and TRBJ2-5, with unresolved D. The last part of the DNA fits TRBJ2-7 better; the J call may be wrong. The CDR3 sequence is 14 residues long. Germline values: CDR1 MNHNS, CDR2 SASEGT. CDR3 amino acids: CASSVHPRIDEQYF. CDR3 DNA: TGTGCCAGCAGTGTACATCCGCGAATCGACGAGCAGTACTTC.

This rearrangement joins TRBV7-2 to TRBJ2-3; D is perhaps TRBD2 (5 bases). This CDR3 has 16 amino acids. Deletions cut 1 base from V and 1 base from J, with 12 bases between. Germline assignment: CDR1 SGHTA and CDR2 FQGNSA. The CDR3 loop reads CASSLVRGSGTDTQYF. CDR3 bases: TGTGCCAGCAGCTTAGTTAGAGGGAGTGGCACAGATACGCAGTATTTT.

The rearrangement joins TRBV5-5 to TRBJ2-5; D remains ambiguous. The CDR3 is 12 residues long. The V end was cut by 0 bases, the J end by 5 bases, with 5 bases between. Germline V gene data show CDR1 as SGHKS and CDR2 as YYEKEE (reference sequence). The CDR3: CASSLAGETQYF. CDR3 bases: TGTGCCAGCAGCTTGGCCGGGGAGACCCAGTACTTC.

The chain links TRBV4-1 to TRBJ2-2; 10 bases fit TRBD1. Germline CDR1 reads MGHRA; CDR2 reads YSYEKL. Trimming removed 0 bases from V and 7 bases from J; junction bases left unmatched: 2. The CDR3 has 15 residues. The CDR3 DNA reads TGCGCCAGCAGCCAAGATGACAGGGGGCGCGGGGAGCTGTTTTTT. Its protein product is CASSQDDRGRGELFF.

This clone was found once. This chain uses TRBV29-1 with TRBJ1-1; D is uncertain. V lost 4 bases, J lost 0 bases, and 6 bases lay in between. The germline V gene encodes CDR1 SQVTM and CDR2 ANQGSEA. CDR3 length equals 12 residues. This chain's CDR3 is CSVGRLNTEAFF. Written as DNA, the CDR3 is TGCAGCGTTGGACGGCTGAACACTGAAGCTTTCTTT.

J is TRBJ2-3 and V is TRBV7-9; D uncertain. Germline V lookup: CDR1 SEHNR, CDR2 FQNEAQ (reference sequence). V was clipped by 5 bases and J by 1 base, with 13 bases between them. There are 15 residues in the CDR3. In nucleotides, the CDR3 is TGTGCCAGCAGCCCTAGGACGTCAGGCACAGATACGCAGTATTTT. Protein sequence: CASSPRTSGTDTQYF.

Details on this clone: Within the sample, other DNA sequences also encode this same CDR3. This chain links TRBV19 with TRBJ2-1, with 8 bases fitting TRBD1. The CDR3 runs 14 residues. Germline assignment: CDR1 LNHDA and CDR2 SQIVND (reference sequence). With 4 bases clipped from V and 6 bases from J, the junction kept 5 bases outside the gene matches. The DNA of the CDR3 is TGTGCCAGTAGTACCGGACAGGGACTCAATGAGCAGTTCTTC. Residues: CASSTGQGLNEQFF.